These 8 T cell receptor beta chains were all obtained from the same sample, sequenced in a study of OX40 agonist ivuxolimab in advanced cancers. Measured with immunoSEQ multiplex PCR; TCRdb has only the in-frame clones, and not every one. The sample records 37,000 or so clones, roughly 69% being singletons. The sample was CD4+ or CD8+ T cells sorted from blood, taken in a trial of the OX40 agonist ivuxolimab. These TCRs come from an adult with an advanced solid tumor such as melanoma, head and neck, liver or kidney cancer.

This chain uses TRBV4-1 with TRBJ2-7, with TRBD1 as a possible D gene (5 bases). Per the germline V gene, CDR1 is MGHRA and CDR2 is YSYEKL. The CDR3 has 13 amino acids. V lost 2 bases, J lost 2 bases, and 7 bases lay in between. CDR3 amino acids: CASSQRTPYEQYF. The CDR3 DNA sequence: TGCGCCAGCAGCCAAAGGACACCCTACGAGCAGTACTTC.

This rearrangement joins TRBV5-1 to TRBJ2-1; no firm D call. The CDR3 is 15 residues long. Looked up from germline, CDR1 is SGHRS and CDR2 is YFSETQ. The V and J ends lost 0 bases and 7 bases respectively, with 14 bases between them. CDR3 in DNA: TGCGCCAGCAGCTTGGGGAACCTACTCGTTAATGAGCAGTTCTTC. It yields the protein CASSLGNLLVNEQFF.

This chain uses TRBV6-1 with TRBJ1-2; 7 bases are shared with TRBD1. The trim removed 2 bases at V and 7 bases at J, leaving 4 bases unmatched. CDR1 is MNHNS and CDR2 is SASEGT in the germline V gene. This CDR3 is 13 amino acids long. The CDR3 DNA sequence: TGTGCCAGCAGTGAACTACAGGGGTTTGGCTACACCTTC. Translated, it gives CASSELQGFGYTF.

The gene calls are TRBV6-5 and TRBJ2-3, with a possible D match to TRBD2 (6 bases). Trimming removed 5 bases from V and 5 bases from J, with 11 bases in between. The CDR3 loop spans 13 amino acids. Germline V CDR1 and CDR2: MNHEY, SVGAGI. Here the CDR3 reads CASSRDFRDTQYF. The CDR3 DNA is TGTGCCAGCAGTCGGGACTTCCGAGATACGCAGTATTTT.

V is TRBV5-1 and J is TRBJ2-7; 7 nucleotides agree with TRBD1. The V segment lost 6 bases and the J segment 5 bases; nucleotides outside the gene matches: 8. The CDR3 totals 13 residues. Germline V gene data show CDR1 as SGHRS and CDR2 as YFSETQ. CDR3 DNA sequence: TGCGCCAGCATGACAGGGAATTCCAACGAGCAGTACTTC. Translated, it gives CASMTGNSNEQYF. Filled out from reference TRBV5-1 and TRBJ2-7, the complete variable domain reads KAGVTQTPRYLIKTRGQQVTLSCSPISGHRSVSWYQQTPGQGLQFLFEYFSETQRNKGNFPGRFSGRQFSNSRSEMNVSTLELGDSALYLCASMTGNSNEQYFGPGTRLTVT.

The rearrangement links TRBV6-5 to TRBJ2-3; no clear D. From germline, CDR1 is MNHEY and CDR2 SVGAGI. This CDR3 has 14 residues. Between the trimmed V and J ends, which lost 3 bases and 2 bases, there was a span of 9 bases. CDR3 sequence: CASSYTVATDTQYF. Here the CDR3 DNA reads TGTGCCAGCAGTTATACAGTGGCCACAGATACGCAGTATTTT.

The chain is built from TRBV5-7 and TRBJ2-7, with D unclear. TRBV5-7 is sorted into the ORF group, with uncertain function. The CDR3 contains 12 residues. Trimming pared 4 bases from V and 1 base from J, leaving 6 bases between. CDR3 in DNA: TGTGCCAGCAGCATCGGGTCCTACGAGCAGTACGTC. This translates into CASSIGSYEQYV.

The chain carries TRBV5-1 and TRBJ1-2; no reliable D call. CDR3 length equals 13 residues. Germline loops: CDR1 SGHRS, CDR2 YFSETQ. The V gene lost 0 bases and the J gene lost 5 bases, with 8 bases spanning the gap. This CDR3 reads CASSLAPRYGYTF. Here the CDR3 DNA reads TGCGCCAGCAGCTTGGCTCCGCGATATGGCTACACCTTC.